Following are 10 T cell receptor beta chains from one sample sequenced in a study of T cell responses to AZD1222 COVID-19 vaccine (dated by TCRdb to the early 2020s). Library preparation used the immunoSEQ multiplex PCR assay. As stored in TCRdb, this immuneACCESS dataset retains in-frame rearrangements with V and J assigned. A fraction of the clones does not appear; measured against another copy, unresolved V genes explain less than half of the discrepancy, and the remainder lacks a known reason. The sample table lists tens of thousands of clones, less than 90% of them with a count of one. 4.5% to 5% of the sample is in the top ten clones. In light of the paper, this sample's time point label describes: about 28 days (+/-7) after the second vaccine dose. The input for sequencing was peripheral blood, taken 28 days after the second AZD1222 dose. Receptors were obtained from an adult who received the AZD1222 COVID-19 vaccine.

The chain recombines TRBV2 with TRBJ2-5; D may be TRBD1 or TRBD2 (6 bases each). This CDR3 has 13 amino acids. Between the trimmed V and J ends, which lost 10 bases and 2 bases, there was a span of 14 bases. CDR1 SNHLY and CDR2 FYNNEI come from the germline V gene. The CDR3 protein is CATQGTPQETQYF. CDR3 DNA: TGTGCCACCCAGGGGACTCCACAAGAGACCCAGTACTTC.

This clone was seen once. This chain uses TRBV15 with TRBJ1-2; weak D call: TRBD1 (5 bases). Germline CDR1 reads LNHNV; CDR2 reads YYDKDF (reference sequence). This CDR3 has 13 amino acids. Trimming cost V 0 bases and J 6 bases, with 8 bases left between them. The CDR3 bases are TGTGCCACCAGCAGAGATAGGGGACATGGCTACACCTTC. This gives the protein CATSRDRGHGYTF.

V usage is TRBV6-5 and J usage is TRBJ1-5, with D uncertain. V lost 6 bases and J 0 bases, leaving 3 bases between the germline ends. This CDR3 contains 12 residues. Germline loops: CDR1 MNHEY, CDR2 SVGAGI. As DNA, the CDR3 is TGTGCCAGCAGGGGTAGCAATCAGCCCCAGCATTTT. It codes for CASRGSNQPQHF.

V is TRBV7-9 and J is TRBJ2-2; D remains ambiguous. This CDR3 has 15 amino acids. CDR1 SEHNR and CDR2 FQNEAQ come from the germline V gene (reference sequence). The V end was cut by 4 bases, the J end by 6 bases, with 15 bases between. CDR3 DNA sequence: TGTGCCAGCAGCTCCGGGCCCGCATCTCCCGGGGAGCTGTTTTTT. It yields the protein CASSSGPASPGELFF.

This clone was detected only once. The V call is TRBV2, the J call TRBJ1-2; D gene uncertain. The CDR3 is 15 amino acids. V shed 0 bases and J shed 4 bases, with 12 bases lying between them. Germline V gene sequence: CDR1 SNHLY, CDR2 FYNNEI. The CDR3 here is CASSEAAVAVYGYTF. Here the CDR3 DNA reads TGTGCCAGCAGTGAAGCTGCTGTAGCAGTCTATGGCTACACCTTC.

The chain is built from TRBV12-3 or TRBV12-4 and TRBJ1-5; 7 bases map to TRBD1. This CDR3 contains 13 residues. V lost 4 bases to trimming and J lost 5 bases; unmatched junction nucleotides: 2. The CDR3 sequence is CASSSQGDQPQHF. In nucleotides, the CDR3 is TGTGCCAGCAGTTCTCAGGGGGATCAGCCCCAGCATTTT.

The genes are TRBV14 and TRBJ2-3; D is unresolved. The CDR3 covers 15 residues. The V end was cut by 4 bases, the J end by 3 bases, with 14 bases between. Germline loops: CDR1 SGHDN, CDR2 FVKESK. This CDR3 reads CASSLTLAGTDTQYF. For the CDR3, the DNA is TGTGCCAGCAGCCTAACCTTGGCTGGGACAGATACGCAGTATTTT.

This clone was counted a single time. This chain joins TRBV15 and TRBJ1-4; D not resolved. The CDR3 runs 14 residues. Germline lookup yields CDR1 LNHNV and CDR2 YYDKDF (reference sequence). V lost 5 bases and J lost 1, with 8 bases in between. The CDR3 DNA is TGTGCCACCAGCTCACAGCAAACTAATGAAAAACTGTTTTTT. The encoded protein is CATSSQQTNEKLFF.

This rearrangement joins TRBV3-1 (or the pseudogene TRBV3-2) to TRBJ1-4; D is possibly TRBD1 (6 bases). V lost 1 base, J lost 4 bases, and 16 bases lay in between. The CDR3 has 17 residues. Germline V gives CDR1 LGHDT, CDR2 YNNKEL (reference sequence). This chain's CDR3 is CASSQGWRRGGNEKLFF. The CDR3 DNA sequence: TGTGCCAGCAGCCAAGGATGGCGGAGGGGGGGTAATGAAAAACTGTTTTTT.

This clone was observed once. The chain combines TRBV27 with TRBJ2-2; 7 bases align to TRBD1. The CDR3 sequence is 13 residues long. The V segment lost 8 bases and the J segment 1 base; nucleotides outside the gene matches: 1. Germline CDR1 is MNHEY and CDR2 is SMNVEV (reference sequence). The CDR3 sequence: CASRDRNTGELFF. The CDR3 DNA reads as TGTGCCAGCCGGGACAGGAACACCGGGGAGCTGTTTTTT.